This T cell receptor (beta chain) emerged from a study of blood T cell repertoires in COVID-19. Repertoires were generated with immunoSEQ multiplex PCR, while TCRdb's copy carries only in-frame clones and drops some. The sample has some 170,000 clones; roughly 88% are singletons. V lost 3 bases, J lost 4 bases, and 5 bases lay in between. Germline assignment: CDR1 SGHKS and CDR2 YYEKEE (reference sequence). This CDR3 comprises 11 residues. The sample comprised peripheral blood. This TCR was recovered from a woman aged 40 to 55 with COVID-19, enrolled during active disease. The chain uses TRBV5-5 and TRBJ2-7; the D is unclear. The CDR3 is CASSSSYEQYF. In DNA, the CDR3 is TGTGCCAGCAGCTCTTCGTACGAGCAGTACTTC.